Listed below are T cell receptor beta chains from one sample, sequenced in a study of OX40 agonist ivuxolimab in advanced cancers. Method: immunoSEQ multiplex PCR; TCRdb's copy keeps in-frame clones and lacks some. The sample carries around 29,000 clones, just over 90% recorded once. Sample: CD4+ or CD8+ T cells sorted from blood, taken in a trial of the OX40 agonist ivuxolimab. These receptors were taken from an adult with an advanced solid tumor such as melanoma, head and neck, liver or kidney cancer. The CDR3 runs from the conserved cysteine through the conserved F or W. A D gene is named only where the DNA matches it firmly. Size values are once, few and many counts, or a class for expanded clones, and some rows have none.

D gene	J gene	clone size	V gene	CDR3 DNA	CDR3 protein
.	TRBJ1-6	.	TRBV27	TGTGCCAGCAAGTTGGGGGTAAATTCACCCCTCCACTTT	CASKLGVNSPLHF
.	TRBJ2-7	few	TRBV2	TGTGCCAGCAGTGTTGCAGGTAGGCCCTACGAGCAGTACTTC	CASSVAGRPYEQYF
TRBD1	TRBJ2-1	.	TRBV4-1	TGCGCCAGCAGCCGTGTGACAGGGGGCGCGGGGAACGAGCAGTTCTTC	CASSRVTGGAGNEQFF
.	TRBJ2-7	once	TRBV4-1	TGCGCCAGCAGCCAGGAACAGGGGGGGTTCTACGAGCAGTACTTC	CASSQEQGGFYEQYF
TRBD1	TRBJ1-2	.	TRBV7-9	TGTGCCAGCAGCTCCCCCCGGACAGGGGAATATGGCTACACCTTC	CASSSPRTGEYGYTF
TRBD2	TRBJ2-3	.	TRBV7-9	TGTGCCAGCAGCCGGCTAGCGGGAGATACGCAGTATTTT	CASSRLAGDTQYF
TRBD1	TRBJ2-7	.	TRBV13	TGTGCCAGCAGCTTAGACAGGGGACCGGGCGAGCAGTACTTC	CASSLDRGPGEQYF
TRBD1	TRBJ2-3	once	TRBV7-8	TGTGCCAGCAGCTGGACAGGGGGCACGATGAGCACAGATACGCAGTATTTT	CASSWTGGTMSTDTQYF
TRBD1	TRBJ1-6	.	TRBV9	TGTGCCAGCAGCGCTTGGACAGGGGGCTCACCCCTCCACTTT	CASSAWTGGSPLHF
.	TRBJ2-7	.	TRBV7-2	TGTGCCAGCAGCTTATATGGACACGAGCAGTACTTC	CASSLYGHEQYF
.	TRBJ2-3	.	TRBV7-9	TGTGCCAGCAGATCAGGGGACAAGTCCACAGATACGCAGTATTTT	CASRSGDKSTDTQYF
TRBD1	TRBJ2-7	.	TRBV9	TGTGCCAGCAGCACACAGGGGCGACCCTACGAGCAGTACTTC	CASSTQGRPYEQYF
.	TRBJ1-2	.	TRBV10-1	TGCGCCAGCAGTGAGCGTAGGGACTATGGCTACACCTTC	CASSERRDYGYTF
TRBD1	TRBJ2-7	once	TRBV5-6	TGTGCCAGCAGCCGACCGGGACAGGGGGCAATCGAGCAGTACTTC	CASSRPGQGAIEQYF
TRBD1	TRBJ2-7	.	TRBV29-1	TGCAGCGTTGAAGAGGGGACAGGGATCTACGAGCAGTACTTC	CSVEEGTGIYEQYF
TRBD2	TRBJ2-7	.	TRBV13	TGTGCCAGCAGCTCGATAGCGGGGGTTACCTACGAGCAGTACTTC	CASSSIAGVTYEQYF
.	TRBJ1-1	.	TRBV29-1	TGCAGCGTCAGGGACGGATTGAACACTGAAGCTTTCTTT	CSVRDGLNTEAFF
.	TRBJ1-5	.	TRBV19	TGTGCCAGTAGCCCTGCTGGGAGGGGTCTTAATCAGCCCCAGCATTTT	CASSPAGRGLNQPQHF
TRBD2	TRBJ2-7	few	TRBV14	TGTGCCAGCAGCCAAGTAGCTAGCGGTACCTACGAGCAGTACTTC	CASSQVASGTYEQYF
TRBD2	TRBJ2-1	.	TRBV5-1	TGCGCCAGCAGCTTCGCGGGAGGTACCTACAATGAGCAGTTCTTC	CASSFAGGTYNEQFF
.	TRBJ2-1	.	TRBV7-9	TGTGCCAGCAGCCCCTACAATGAGCAGTTCTTC	CASSPYNEQFF
.	TRBJ1-1	.	TRBV6-1	TGTGCCAGCAGTGAATCGGGCAGCACTGAAGCTTTCTTT	CASSESGSTEAFF
.	TRBJ1-5	.	TRBV19	TGTGCCAGTAGTATGGGCCCATCAGGAGGTGTTAGCAATCAGCCCCAGCATTTT	CASSMGPSGGVSNQPQHF
.	TRBJ2-2	.	TRBV9	TGTGCCAGCCAAGGAATCGGGGAGCTGTTTTTT	CASQGIGELFF
TRBD2	TRBJ2-7	.	TRBV27	TGTGCCAGCAGTTTGGGACTAGGCTACGAGCAGTACTTC	CASSLGLGYEQYF
.	TRBJ1-4	.	TRBV4-3	TGCGCCAGCAGCCACGGGGCCGGGGCACGTTATGAAAAACTGTTTTTT	CASSHGAGARYEKLFF
.	TRBJ1-5	.	TRBV4-3	TGCGCCAGCAGCCAAGGGAGACGGAATCAGCCCCAGCATTTT	CASSQGRRNQPQHF
TRBD2	TRBJ2-7	.	TRBV27	TGTGCCAGCAGTACCAAGTGGGCTAGCGGTCCCTACGAGCAGTACTTC	CASSTKWASGPYEQYF
TRBD1	TRBJ2-7	.	TRBV27	TGTGCCAGCAGTTTAGTCGGGACAGCAAACGAGCAGTACTTC	CASSLVGTANEQYF
.	TRBJ1-1	.	TRBV27	TGTGCCAGTAGTCCAACAGTGAACACTGAAGCTTTCTTT	CASSPTVNTEAFF
.	TRBJ2-7	.	TRBV7-8	TGTGCCAGCAGCTTAGCGGTTGTGGGGGACCACGAGCAGTACTTC	CASSLAVVGDHEQYF
.	TRBJ1-2	.	TRBV5-4	TGTGCCAGCAGCTTTACGGAGAGGCCGACTAACTATGGCTACACCTTC	CASSFTERPTNYGYTF
.	TRBJ2-7	once	TRBV4-1	TGCGCCAGCAGCCAGGACGGTTCCTACGAGCAGTACTTC	CASSQDGSYEQYF
.	TRBJ1-6	few	TRBV27	TGTGCCAGCAGTTTAGTTTGGGGAGCCTCAAATTCACCCCTCCACTTT	CASSLVWGASNSPLHF
.	TRBJ2-5	.	TRBV6-6	TGTGCCAGCAGTACGGACATTCTTCAAGAGACCCAGTACTTC	CASSTDILQETQYF
TRBD1	TRBJ2-1	.	TRBV2	TGTGCCAGCAGTGGTCAATGGGACAGGGGCTTCCATGAGCAGTTCTTC	CASSGQWDRGFHEQFF
.	TRBJ2-3	.	TRBV5-5	TGTGCCAGCAGCTACTCCGGGAGATCAACAGATACGCAGTATTTT	CASSYSGRSTDTQYF
TRBD2	TRBJ2-3	.	TRBV7-9	TGTGCCAGCAGCTTGCTAGCGGGGGGGCCGGTCGGTACGCAGTATTTT	CASSLLAGGPVGTQYF
.	TRBJ2-7	.	TRBV7-8	TGTGCCAGCAGATACCCGGGACCAGGCTACGAGCAGTACTTC	CASRYPGPGYEQYF
TRBD1	TRBJ2-7	.	TRBV7-9	TGTGCCAGCAGCCCCCGGGACAGGGGGCCCTACGAGCAGTACTTC	CASSPRDRGPYEQYF
TRBD1	TRBJ2-3	.	TRBV7-9	TGTGCCAGCAGCACTGGACAGGGCACAGATACGCAGTATTTT	CASSTGQGTDTQYF
.	TRBJ1-2	.	TRBV6-5	TGTGCCAGCAACCCACGCAGGGGTGGTGACTATGGCTACACCTTC	CASNPRRGGDYGYTF
.	TRBJ1-1	.	TRBV19	TGTGCCAGTAGTACGTGGGACACAAGGAACACTGAAGCTTTCTTT	CASSTWDTRNTEAFF
.	TRBJ2-1	.	TRBV7-8	TGTGCCAGCAGCCCCCTCCGTAGGGAGCAGTTCTTC	CASSPLRREQFF
.	TRBJ1-5	.	TRBV5-6	TGTGCCAGCAGCTTGGGGGATGGCAATCAGCCCCAGCATTTT	CASSLGDGNQPQHF
.	TRBJ2-3	.	TRBV10-1	TGCGCCAGCAGTGCAAGGGGTCAGGTAGATACGCAGTATTTT	CASSARGQVDTQYF
.	TRBJ1-2	.	TRBV19	TGTGCCAGTACGCCGATCCCTCCGCCCTATGGCTACACCTTC	CASTPIPPPYGYTF
.	TRBJ2-1	.	TRBV9	TGTGCCAGCAGCGGATCAGGGCCCTACAATGAGCAGTTCTTC	CASSGSGPYNEQFF
.	TRBJ2-1	.	TRBV4-3	TGCGCCAGCGGACATCCTGGGCGGAGCACCTACAATGAGCAGTTCTTC	CASGHPGRSTYNEQFF
.	TRBJ1-1	.	TRBV7-2	TGTGCCAGCAGCTTAGGGACCCCTGAAGCTTTCTTT	CASSLGTPEAFF
.	TRBJ2-7	.	TRBV9	TGTGCCAGCAGCAAGCGTAAGGGTTACTGGGGGTACACGTACGAGCAGTACTTC	CASSKRKGYWGYTYEQYF
.	TRBJ2-1	.	TRBV27	TGTGCCAGCTCCAAGGGGAGCTCCTACAATGAGCAGTTCTTC	CASSKGSSYNEQFF
.	TRBJ2-1	.	TRBV6-5	TGTGCCAGCAGTTATGGGACCACATGGGGCTATGAGCAGTTCTTC	CASSYGTTWGYEQFF
TRBD1	TRBJ1-2	.	TRBV19	TGTGCCAGTAAACAGGGGAAGGGCTACACCTTC	CASKQGKGYTF
.	TRBJ2-7	once	TRBV6-5	TGTGCCAGCAGTTACTGGTTATCCTACGAGCAGTACTTC	CASSYWLSYEQYF
.	TRBJ1-2	.	TRBV6-1	TGTGCCATCTCGGAGAACTATGGCTACACCTTC	CAISENYGYTF
.	TRBJ1-5	.	TRBV23-1	TGCGCCAGCAGTCAATCCGCGACAGGCACCCATAGCAATCAGCCCCAGCATTTT	CASSQSATGTHSNQPQHF